Sequencing of this T cell receptor beta chain was carried out in a study of shared clonotypes between healthy human individuals. General study points: Represented diversity (both genetic and exposure-history) was limited by the small number of donors.

Assay used: immunoSEQ multiplex PCR; TCRdb lists only in-frame clones, some missing. This sample has fewer than 3 million clones; about 90% occur once, and the top ten carry approximately 0.41%. Points on this clone: The antigen is unknown.

The donors, healthy adults who were HIV-negative, had experienced no recent acute infections or vaccinations. Only Caucasian adults living in Nashville, Tennessee served as donors. Naive CD45RA+ and memory CD45RA-negative subsets were split from CD4+ cells. This CDR3 comprises 15 residues. V gave up 4 bases and J gave up 2 bases; unmatched junction bases: 6. CDR1 KGHSH and CDR2 LQKENI come from the germline V gene. The rearrangement uses TRBV18 and TRBJ2-7, with 9 bases fitting TRBD2. Material for sequencing was naive CD4+ T cells from PBMCs. The subset was: CD45RA+ positively selected. The source is a man between 18 and 35 years old in good health. Some clones in this sample may be carry-over from other donors' samples. The CDR3 DNA is TGTGCCAGCTCACGGGGCGGGAGGGGAGCCTACGAGCAGTACTTC. Encoded protein: CASSRGGRGAYEQYF.